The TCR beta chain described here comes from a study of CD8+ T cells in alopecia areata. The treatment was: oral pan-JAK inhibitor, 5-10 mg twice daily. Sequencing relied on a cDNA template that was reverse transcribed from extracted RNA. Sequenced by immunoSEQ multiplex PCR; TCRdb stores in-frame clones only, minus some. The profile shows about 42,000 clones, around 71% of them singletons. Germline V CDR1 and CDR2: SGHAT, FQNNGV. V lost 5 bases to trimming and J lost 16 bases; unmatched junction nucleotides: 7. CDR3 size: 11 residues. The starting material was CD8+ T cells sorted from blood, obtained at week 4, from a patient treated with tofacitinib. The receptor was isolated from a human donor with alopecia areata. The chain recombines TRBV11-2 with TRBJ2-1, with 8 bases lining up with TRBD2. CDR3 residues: CASSAGTRGFF. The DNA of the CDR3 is TGTGCCAGCAGCGCGGGGACTAGAGGTTTCTTC.